The clone carrying this TCR beta chain was seen only a few times. The antigen remains undetermined. The entry originates in a study of beta chain features in type 1 diabetes. Regarding the study as a whole: People with Type 1 diabetes carried modestly yet significantly shorter TCRB CDR3s in all four CD4+ subsets.

The germline V and J ends were trimmed by 6 bases and 0 bases, with 12 bases remaining between them. Germline lookup yields CDR1 GTSNPN and CDR2 SVGIG (reference sequence). The CDR3 runs 13 residues. Expressed TCRB transcripts were sequenced, since all the RNA that had been isolated was reverse transcribed. Using immunoSEQ multiplex PCR, the repertoire was profiled, and TCRdb retains in-frame clones only, with some absent. This sample has about 640,000 clones, with 9.5% to 15% found just once. Material: naive CD4+ T cells from blood. The chain couples TRBV30 to TRBJ2-7; D is undetermined. The receptor comes from a man aged 25 to 40 with type 1 diabetes. The DNA of the CDR3 is TGTGCCTGCCACCCTATCAGCTCCTACGAGCAGTACTTC. This encodes CACHPISSYEQYF.